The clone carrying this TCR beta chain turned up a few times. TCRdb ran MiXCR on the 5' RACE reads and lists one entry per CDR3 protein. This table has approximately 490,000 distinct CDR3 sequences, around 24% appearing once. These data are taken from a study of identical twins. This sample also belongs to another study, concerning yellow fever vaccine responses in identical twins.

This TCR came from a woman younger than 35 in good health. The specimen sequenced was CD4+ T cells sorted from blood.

CDR3: CASSLLRPGDNEQFF. CDR3 in DNA: TGCGCCAGCAGCTTGTTGAGGCCAGGGGACAATGAGCAGTTCTTC. The rearrangement links TRBV5-1 to TRBJ2-1, with a possible D match to TRBD1 (6 bases). V shed 1 base and J shed 5 bases, with 13 bases lying between them. Germline CDR1 is SGHRS and CDR2 is YFSETQ. The CDR3 covers 15 residues.